The 13 T cell receptor beta chains below all came from one sample that was sequenced in a study of graft-versus-host responses after intestinal transplantation. The method was immunoSEQ multiplex PCR; TCRdb's version includes in-frame clones alone and lacks a portion of them. The data show under 90,000 clones, around 93% seen once. Antigens for these TCRs are unknown. The sample in question was unstimulated CD4+ T cells sorted from spleen or lymph node cells, obtained before transplant. The receptors here all came from a human donor who was the organ donor for an intestinal transplant.

This CDR3 reads CASRQYAGRTEAFF. The CDR3 coding sequence is TGTGCCAGCAGGCAATACGCGGGCAGAACTGAAGCTTTCTTT. The chain couples TRBV7-3 to TRBJ1-1; D unclear. The CDR3 is 14 amino acids. Germline V lookup: CDR1 SGHTA, CDR2 FQGTGA. Trimming left V 6 bases short and J 5 bases short, with 16 bases between.

The J gene is TRBJ2-2, the V gene TRBV7-3; 10 nucleotides line up with TRBD2. The CDR3 is 14 residues long. Trimming removed 5 bases from V and 6 bases from J; junction bases left unmatched: 3. Looked up from germline, CDR1 is SGHTA and CDR2 is FQGTGA. The chain's CDR3 is CASSRGLASGELFF. In nucleotides, the CDR3 is TGTGCCAGCAGCCGGGGACTAGCGTCCGGGGAGCTGTTTTTT.

For this clone: Other DNA sequences within the sample encode an identical CDR3. V and J are TRBV19 and TRBJ1-5, with a weak D call TRBD1 (5 bases). CDR3 size: 16 residues. Germline V gives CDR1 LNHDA, CDR2 SQIVND (reference sequence). V lost 5 bases to trimming and J lost 6 bases, with 20 bases between them. The CDR3 sequence is CASSLPKGTGGQPQHF. CDR3 DNA: TGTGCCAGTAGTCTACCGAAGGGGACGGGGGGTCAGCCCCAGCATTTT.

The gene calls are TRBV16 and TRBJ1-4; D is ambiguous. Germline V CDR1 and CDR2: KGHSY, FQNENV. Trimming shortened V by 8 bases and J by 6 bases, and 13 bases separated the two germline ends. There are 13 residues in the CDR3. This CDR3 is CASGWAYYEKLFF. CDR3 coding DNA: TGTGCCAGCGGATGGGCTTATTATGAAAAACTGTTTTTT.

This chain joins TRBV5-4 and TRBJ2-3; the D gene is possibly TRBD1 (6 bases). Trimming removed 4 bases from V and 2 bases from J, with 17 bases in between. The CDR3 consists of 16 residues. Germline CDR1 and CDR2: SGHNT and YYREEE (reference sequence). As DNA, the CDR3 is TGTGCCAGCAGCCAGGGGACCATTGTGCCCACAGATACGCAGTATTTT. It codes for CASSQGTIVPTDTQYF. Filled out from reference TRBV5-4 and TRBJ2-3, the complete variable domain reads ETGVTQSPTHLIKTRGQQVTLRCSSQSGHNTVSWYQQALGQGPQFIFQYYREEENGRGNFPPRFSGLQFPNYSSELNVNALELDDSALYLCASSQGTIVPTDTQYFGPGTRLTVL.

The chain links TRBV2 to TRBJ2-7; D may be TRBD1 (6 bases). Trimming cost V 11 bases and J 2 bases, with 22 bases left between them. The CDR3 has 15 amino acids. Germline V gives CDR1 SNHLY, CDR2 FYNNEI. The DNA of the CDR3 is TGTGCCGGAAAAACCCTCCGACAGGACCCCTACGAGCAGTACTTC. Translated: CAGKTLRQDPYEQYF.

CDR3 sequence reads: CSVEGGSEAFF. In DNA, the CDR3 is TGCAGCGTTGAAGGGGGCAGCGAAGCTTTCTTT. V and J are TRBV29-1 and TRBJ1-1; D is possibly TRBD1 (5 bases). Germline lookup yields CDR1 SQVTM and CDR2 ANQGSEA. There are 11 residues in the CDR3. Trimming shortened V by 1 base and J by 8 bases, and 8 bases separated the two germline ends. The variable domain in full, completed from reference TRBV29-1 and TRBJ1-1, reads SAVISQKPSRDICQRGTSLTIQCQVDSQVTMMFWYRQQPGQSLTLIATANQGSEATYESGFVIDKFPISRPNLTFSTLTVSNMSPEDSSIYLCSVEGGSEAFFGQGTRLTVV.

This clone was recorded once. This chain joins TRBV30 and TRBJ1-1; 9 bases fit TRBD1. The V gene end was trimmed by 2 bases and the J gene end by 3 bases; junction bases not matched to a gene: 4. The CDR3 covers 14 residues. Germline V gives CDR1 GTSNPN, CDR2 SVGIG (reference sequence). In nucleotides, the CDR3 is TGTGCCTGGAGTCGTGACAGGGGGTACACTGAAGCTTTCTTT. Amino acid sequence: CAWSRDRGYTEAFF.

The chain joins TRBV18 to TRBJ1-1, with 9 bases fitting TRBD1. The trim removed 2 bases at V and 8 bases at J, leaving 9 bases unmatched. CDR1 is KGHSH and CDR2 is LQKENI in the germline V gene. The CDR3 runs to 15 residues. CDR3 sequence reads: CASSPTPTGGAEAFF. The CDR3 DNA reads as TGTGCCAGCTCACCAACCCCCACAGGGGGCGCCGAAGCTTTCTTT.

V and J are TRBV7-3 and TRBJ2-2, with D possibly being TRBD1 (6 bases). The V end was cut by 2 bases, the J end by 3 bases, with 13 bases between. CDR1 SGHTA and CDR2 FQGTGA come from the germline V gene. This CDR3 is 16 amino acids long. The CDR3 region has the DNA TGTGCCAGCAGCTTAGTTTCAGGGGCGGACACCGGGGAGCTGTTTTTT. Its translation is CASSLVSGADTGELFF.

The rearrangement joins TRBV5-4 to TRBJ2-6; 10 bases agree with TRBD1. The CDR3 extends over 16 amino acids. Trimming cost V 4 bases and J 2 bases; bases outside gene matches: 3. In germline, CDR1 is SGHNT, CDR2 YYREEE (reference sequence). CDR3 region: CASSGGQGAGANVLTF. CDR3 bases: TGTGCCAGCAGCGGTGGACAGGGGGCTGGGGCCAACGTCCTGACTTTC.

The V gene is TRBV7-9, the J gene TRBJ2-3; D is undetermined. CDR1 is SEHNR, CDR2 FQNEAQ, per germline (reference sequence). This CDR3 has 13 amino acids. Trimming left V 0 bases short and J 7 bases short, with 8 bases between. The DNA of the CDR3 is TGTGCCAGCAGCTTAGCGGAGAGAAATACGCAGTATTTT. Protein product: CASSLAERNTQYF.

This clone was seen only once. This chain uses TRBV30 with TRBJ1-3; TRBD1 might be the D (5 bases). CDR3 length equals 16 residues. V was trimmed by 1 base and J by 0 bases, leaving 13 bases between them. Germline CDR1 reads GTSNPN; CDR2 reads SVGIG (reference sequence). In DNA, the CDR3 is TGTGCCTGGAGTGCACGCAGGGCTCTCTCTGGAAACACCATATATTTT. Its protein product is CAWSARRALSGNTIYF.